This TCR beta chain was identified in a study of blood T cell repertoires in COVID-19. Germline values: CDR1 SGHDN, CDR2 FVKESK. CDR3 length: 15 amino acids. V shed 0 bases and J shed 4 bases, with 12 bases lying between them. The table came from immunoSEQ multiplex PCR; TCRdb's copy has only in-frame clones and leaves some out. The table has some 64,000 clones, around 80% seen once; the top ten hold over 20%. The TCR was taken from a woman older than 75 with active or convalescent COVID-19. The gene calls are TRBV14 and TRBJ1-2; D is uncertain. The sequenced sample consisted of peripheral blood. The CDR3 DNA sequence: TGTGCCAGCAGCCAAGATCTTACGGGGATCTATGGCTACACCTTC. Translated: CASSQDLTGIYGYTF.